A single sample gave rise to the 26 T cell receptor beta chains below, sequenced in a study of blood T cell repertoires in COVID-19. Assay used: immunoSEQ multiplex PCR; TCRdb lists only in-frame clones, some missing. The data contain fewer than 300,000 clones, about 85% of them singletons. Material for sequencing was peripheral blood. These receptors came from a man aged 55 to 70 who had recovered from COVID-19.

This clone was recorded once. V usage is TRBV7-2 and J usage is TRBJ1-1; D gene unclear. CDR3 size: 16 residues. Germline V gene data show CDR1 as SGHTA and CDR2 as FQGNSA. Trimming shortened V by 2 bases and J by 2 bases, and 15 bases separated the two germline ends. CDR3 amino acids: CASSLPGVRVNTEAFF. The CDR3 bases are TGTGCCAGCAGCTTACCTGGGGTGAGGGTCAACACTGAAGCTTTCTTT. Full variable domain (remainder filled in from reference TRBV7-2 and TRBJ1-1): GAGVSQSPSNKVTEKGKDVELRCDPISGHTALYWYRQSLGQGLEFLIYFQGNSAPDKSGLPSDRFSAERTGGSVSTLTIQRTQQEDSAVYLCASSLPGVRVNTEAFFGQGTRLTVV.

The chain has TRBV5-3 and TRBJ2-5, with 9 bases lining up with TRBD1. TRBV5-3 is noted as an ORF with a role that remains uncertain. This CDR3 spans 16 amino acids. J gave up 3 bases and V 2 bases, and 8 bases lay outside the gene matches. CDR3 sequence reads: CARSLRGTGKEETQYF. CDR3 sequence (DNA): TGTGCCAGAAGCTTAAGGGGGACAGGGAAGGAAGAGACCCAGTACTTC.

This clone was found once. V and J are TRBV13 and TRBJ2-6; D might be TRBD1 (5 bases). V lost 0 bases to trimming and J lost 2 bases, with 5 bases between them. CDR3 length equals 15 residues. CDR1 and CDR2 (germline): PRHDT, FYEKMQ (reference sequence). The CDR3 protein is CASSLGQAGANVLTF. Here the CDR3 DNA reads TGTGCCAGCAGCTTAGGACAGGCTGGGGCCAACGTCCTGACTTTC.

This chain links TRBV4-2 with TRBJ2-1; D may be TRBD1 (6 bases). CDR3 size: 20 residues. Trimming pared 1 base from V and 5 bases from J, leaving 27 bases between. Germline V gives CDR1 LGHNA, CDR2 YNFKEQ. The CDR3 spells CASSQAPTGLGLGDHNEQFF. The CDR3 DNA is TGTGCCAGCAGCCAAGCGCCCACAGGGTTAGGCCTCGGCGATCACAATGAGCAGTTCTTC.

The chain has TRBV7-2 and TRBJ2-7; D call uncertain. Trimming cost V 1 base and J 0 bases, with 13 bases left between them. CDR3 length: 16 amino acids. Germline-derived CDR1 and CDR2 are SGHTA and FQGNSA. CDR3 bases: TGTGCCAGCAGCTTAGATCAGGCCTTTAGCTCCTACGAGCAGTACTTC. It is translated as CASSLDQAFSSYEQYF.

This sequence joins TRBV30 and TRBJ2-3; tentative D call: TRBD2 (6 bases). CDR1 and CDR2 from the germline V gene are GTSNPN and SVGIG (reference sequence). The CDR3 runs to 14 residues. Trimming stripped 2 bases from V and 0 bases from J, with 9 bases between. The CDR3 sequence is CAWSLASSTDTQYF. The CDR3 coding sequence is TGTGCCTGGAGTCTAGCGTCTAGCACAGATACGCAGTATTTT. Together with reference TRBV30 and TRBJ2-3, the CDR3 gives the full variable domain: SQTIHQWPATLVQPVGSPLSLECTVEGTSNPNLYWYRQAAGRGLQLLFYSVGIGQISSEVPQNLSASRPQDRQFILSSKKLLLSDSGFYLCAWSLASSTDTQYFGPGTRLTVL.

In DNA form, the CDR3 reads TGTGCCAGTAGTTCCCAGAACCGGGGGGAGACCCAGTACTTC. Translation gives CASSSQNRGETQYF. V is TRBV19 and J is TRBJ2-5; D might be TRBD2 (6 bases). The V end was cut by 5 bases, the J end by 5 bases, with 15 bases between. CDR1 is LNHDA and CDR2 is SQIVND in the germline V gene (reference sequence). The CDR3 sequence is 14 residues long. The complete variable domain, with remaining parts taken from reference TRBV19 and TRBJ2-5, reads DGGITQSPKYLFRKEGQNVTLSCEQNLNHDAMYWYRQDPGQGLRLIYYSQIVNDFQKGDIAEGYSVSREKKESFPLTVTSAQKNPTAFYLCASSSQNRGETQYFGPGTRLLVL.

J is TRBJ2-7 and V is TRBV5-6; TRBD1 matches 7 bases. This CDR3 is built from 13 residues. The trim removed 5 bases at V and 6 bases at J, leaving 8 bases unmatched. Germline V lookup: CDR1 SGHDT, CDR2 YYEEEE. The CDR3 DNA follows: TGTGCCAGCAGACCCACAGGGGTCGGCGAGCAGTACTTC. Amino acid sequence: CASRPTGVGEQYF.

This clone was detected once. The CDR3 region is CASSQGDRNTGELFF. The CDR3 bases are TGTGCCAGCAGCCAAGGAGACAGAAACACCGGGGAGCTGTTTTTT. The genes are TRBV3-1 (or the pseudogene TRBV3-2) and TRBJ2-2, with a tentative D call TRBD1 (5 bases). This CDR3 has 15 amino acids. V lost 1 base and J 2 bases, leaving 8 bases between the germline ends. CDR1 and CDR2 from the germline V gene are LGHDT and YNNKEL (reference sequence).

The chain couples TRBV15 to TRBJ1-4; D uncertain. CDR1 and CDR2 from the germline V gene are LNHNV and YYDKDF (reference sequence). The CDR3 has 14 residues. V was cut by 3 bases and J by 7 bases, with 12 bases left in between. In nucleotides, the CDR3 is TGTGCCACCAGCAGGCAGGCTCCCAGTGAAAAACTGTTTTTT. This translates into CATSRQAPSEKLFF.

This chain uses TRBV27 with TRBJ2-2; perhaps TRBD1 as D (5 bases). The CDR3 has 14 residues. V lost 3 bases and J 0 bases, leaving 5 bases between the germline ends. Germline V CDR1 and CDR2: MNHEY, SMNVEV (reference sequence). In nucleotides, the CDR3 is TGTGCCAGCAGTTTGACAGCGAACACCGGGGAGCTGTTTTTT. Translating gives CASSLTANTGELFF.

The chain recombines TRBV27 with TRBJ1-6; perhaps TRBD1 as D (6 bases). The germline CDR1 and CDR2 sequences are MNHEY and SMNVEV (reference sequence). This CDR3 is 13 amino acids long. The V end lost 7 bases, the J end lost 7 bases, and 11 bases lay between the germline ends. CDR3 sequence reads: CASKTGLNSPLHF. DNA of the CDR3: TGTGCCAGCAAGACAGGACTGAATTCACCCCTCCACTTT.

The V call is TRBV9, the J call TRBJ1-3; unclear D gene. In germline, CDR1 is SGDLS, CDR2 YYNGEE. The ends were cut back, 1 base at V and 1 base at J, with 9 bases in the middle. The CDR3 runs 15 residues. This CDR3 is CASSVSVQSGNTIYF. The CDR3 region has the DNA TGTGCCAGCAGCGTATCTGTACAGTCTGGAAACACCATATATTTT.

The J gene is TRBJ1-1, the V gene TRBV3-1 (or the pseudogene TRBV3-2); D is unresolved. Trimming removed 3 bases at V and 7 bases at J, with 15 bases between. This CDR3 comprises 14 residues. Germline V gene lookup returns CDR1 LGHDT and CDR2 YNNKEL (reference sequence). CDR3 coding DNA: TGTGCCAGCAGCCAGAGGCATCAAGAGGGTGAAGCTTTCTTT. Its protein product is CASSQRHQEGEAFF.

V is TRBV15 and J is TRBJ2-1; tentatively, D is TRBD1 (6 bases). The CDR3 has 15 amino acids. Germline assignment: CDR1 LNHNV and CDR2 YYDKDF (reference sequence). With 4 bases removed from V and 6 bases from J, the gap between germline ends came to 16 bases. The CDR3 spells CATSTAGTGFNEQFF. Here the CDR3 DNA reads TGTGCCACCAGCACCGCGGGCACAGGGTTCAATGAGCAGTTCTTC.

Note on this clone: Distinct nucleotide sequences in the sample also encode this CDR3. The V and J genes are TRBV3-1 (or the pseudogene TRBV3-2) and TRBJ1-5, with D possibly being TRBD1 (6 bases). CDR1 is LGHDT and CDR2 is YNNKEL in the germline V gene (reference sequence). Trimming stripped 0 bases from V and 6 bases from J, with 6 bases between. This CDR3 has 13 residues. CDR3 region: CASSQDRGQPQHF. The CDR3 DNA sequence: TGTGCCAGCAGCCAAGACAGGGGTCAGCCCCAGCATTTT.

The CDR3 loop reads CASSPRTSGRGGELFF. The CDR3 DNA reads as TGTGCCAGCAGCCCACGGACTAGCGGACGAGGCGGGGAGCTGTTTTTT. The rearrangement joins TRBV7-2 to TRBJ2-2; 10 bases line up with TRBD2. CDR1 is SGHTA, CDR2 FQGNSA, per germline. After removal of 5 bases from V and 7 bases from J, the junction contained 10 bases not matched to a gene. The CDR3 has 16 amino acids. The complete variable domain, with remaining parts taken from reference TRBV7-2 and TRBJ2-2, reads GAGVSQSPSNKVTEKGKDVELRCDPISGHTALYWYRQSLGQGLEFLIYFQGNSAPDKSGLPSDRFSAERTGGSVSTLTIQRTQQEDSAVYLCASSPRTSGRGGELFFGEGSRLTVL.

This CDR3 reads CAGTGGRNTPYGYTF. DNA for the CDR3: TGTGCCGGGACCGGCGGCCGCAATACTCCCTATGGCTACACCTTC. The rearrangement uses TRBV30 and TRBJ1-2, with a tentative D call TRBD1 (5 bases). The CDR3 runs to 15 residues. CDR1 is GTSNPN, CDR2 SVGIG, per germline (reference sequence). Trimming stripped 8 bases from V and 4 bases from J, with 23 bases between.

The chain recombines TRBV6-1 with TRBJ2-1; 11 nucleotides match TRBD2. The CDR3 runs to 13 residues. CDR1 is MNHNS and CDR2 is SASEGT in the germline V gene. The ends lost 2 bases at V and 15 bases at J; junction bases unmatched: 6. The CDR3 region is CASSELAGGWVFF. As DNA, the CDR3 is TGTGCCAGCAGTGAACTAGCGGGGGGTTGGGTGTTCTTC.

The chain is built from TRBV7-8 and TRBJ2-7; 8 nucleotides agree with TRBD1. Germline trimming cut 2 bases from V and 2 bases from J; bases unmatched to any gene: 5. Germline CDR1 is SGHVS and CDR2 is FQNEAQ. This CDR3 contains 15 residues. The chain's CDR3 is CASSLYVQGAYEQYF. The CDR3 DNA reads TGTGCCAGCAGCTTATATGTACAGGGGGCCTACGAGCAGTACTTC.

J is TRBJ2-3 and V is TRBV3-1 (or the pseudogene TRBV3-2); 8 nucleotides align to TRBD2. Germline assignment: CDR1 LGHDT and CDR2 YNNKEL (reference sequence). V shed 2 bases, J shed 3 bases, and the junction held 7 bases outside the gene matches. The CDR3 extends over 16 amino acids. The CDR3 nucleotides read TGTGCCAGCAGCCAATTTCCTCGCGGGGGGACAGATACGCAGTATTTT. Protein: CASSQFPRGGTDTQYF.

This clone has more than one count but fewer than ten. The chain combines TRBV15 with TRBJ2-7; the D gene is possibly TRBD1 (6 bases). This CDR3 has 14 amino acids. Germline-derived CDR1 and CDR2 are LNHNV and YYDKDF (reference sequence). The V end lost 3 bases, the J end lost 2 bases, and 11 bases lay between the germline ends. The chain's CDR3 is CATSSDRITYEQYF. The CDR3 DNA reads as TGTGCCACCAGCAGTGACAGGATCACCTACGAGCAGTACTTC.

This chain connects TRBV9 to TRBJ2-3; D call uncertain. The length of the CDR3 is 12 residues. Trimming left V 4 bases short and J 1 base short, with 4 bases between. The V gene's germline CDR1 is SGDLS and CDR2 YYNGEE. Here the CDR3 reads CASSHGTDTQYF. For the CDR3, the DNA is TGTGCCAGCAGCCATGGCACAGATACGCAGTATTTT.

CDR3 nucleotides: TGCGCCAGCAGCCTCGGACAGGGGGCATTGGGCGAGCAGTACTTC. This encodes CASSLGQGALGEQYF. This chain uses TRBV4-1 with TRBJ2-7, with 11 bases identical to TRBD1. This CDR3 is 15 amino acids long. V trimming: 4 bases; J trimming: 6 bases; junction bases outside the gene matches: 8. Germline V CDR1 and CDR2: MGHRA, YSYEKL.

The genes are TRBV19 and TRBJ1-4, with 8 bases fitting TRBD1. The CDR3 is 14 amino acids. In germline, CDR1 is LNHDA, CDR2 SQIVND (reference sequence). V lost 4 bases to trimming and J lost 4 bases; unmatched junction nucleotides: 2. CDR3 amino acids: CASSRQGINEKLFF. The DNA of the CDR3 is TGTGCCAGTAGTAGACAGGGGATTAATGAAAAACTGTTTTTT.

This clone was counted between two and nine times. CDR3: CASSFQLGDTQYF. The CDR3, as DNA: TGTGCCAGCAGTTTTCAGCTAGGAGATACGCAGTATTTT. The rearrangement uses TRBV6-5 and TRBJ2-3; D uncertain. V was trimmed by 4 bases and J by 5 bases, leaving 10 bases between them. This CDR3 has 13 residues. Germline CDR1 MNHEY, CDR2 SVGAGI.